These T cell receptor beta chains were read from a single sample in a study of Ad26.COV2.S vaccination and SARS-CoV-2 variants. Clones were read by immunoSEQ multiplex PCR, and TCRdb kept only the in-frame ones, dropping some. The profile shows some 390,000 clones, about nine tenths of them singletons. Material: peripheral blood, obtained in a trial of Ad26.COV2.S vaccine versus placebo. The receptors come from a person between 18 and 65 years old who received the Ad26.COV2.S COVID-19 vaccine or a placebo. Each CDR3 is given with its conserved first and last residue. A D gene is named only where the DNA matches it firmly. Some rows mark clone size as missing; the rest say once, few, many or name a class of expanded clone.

CDR3: CASSIPLAEAFF
DNA: TGTGCCAGCAGTATTCCGTTGGCTGAAGCTTTCTTT
D: .
J: TRBJ1-1
size: .
V: TRBV6-2/TRBV6-3

CDR3: CATSGSRFQERNEQFF
DNA: TGTGCCACCAGTGGGTCACGATTTCAGGAGCGCAATGAGCAGTTCTTC
D: .
J: TRBJ2-1
size: .
V: TRBV24-1

CDR3: CASRARGSGNTIYF
DNA: TGTGCCAGCAGGGCCCGAGGATCTGGAAACACCATATATTTT
D: .
J: TRBJ1-3
size: .
V: TRBV2

CDR3: CASTADSSGRGYTF
DNA: TGTGCCAGCACGGCGGACAGCTCAGGACGGGGCTACACCTTC
D: .
J: TRBJ1-2
size: .
V: TRBV5-5

CDR3: CATSRPTSEADTQYF
DNA: TGTGCCACCAGCAGGCCTACTAGCGAGGCAGATACGCAGTATTTT
D: TRBD2
J: TRBJ2-3
size: .
V: TRBV15

CDR3: CASHFFLGTSGTKEQYF
DNA: TGTGCCAGCCACTTTTTTCTAGGGACTAGCGGGACTAAAGAGCAGTACTTC
D: TRBD2
J: TRBJ2-7
size: .
V: TRBV5-8

CDR3: CATSRMSGSSNEQFF
DNA: TGTGCCACCAGCAGGATGAGCGGGAGCTCCAATGAGCAGTTCTTC
D: TRBD2
J: TRBJ2-1
size: .
V: TRBV15

CDR3: CASSLGQTTTTNEKLFF
DNA: TGTGCCAGCAGCTTAGGGCAGACTACTACAACTAATGAAAAACTGTTTTTT
D: .
J: TRBJ1-4
size: once
V: TRBV7-9

CDR3: CASSQDSSTDTQYF
DNA: TGTGCCAGCAGTCAGGACAGCAGCACAGATACGCAGTATTTT
D: .
J: TRBJ2-3
size: .
V: TRBV2

CDR3: CASSSDRVYNEQFF
DNA: TGTGCCAGCAGCTCGGACAGGGTATACAATGAGCAGTTCTTC
D: TRBD1
J: TRBJ2-1
size: .
V: TRBV7-9

CDR3: CASSETVSSYNEQFF
DNA: TGTGCCAGCAGTGAGACAGTGAGCTCCTACAATGAGCAGTTCTTC
D: .
J: TRBJ2-1
size: .
V: TRBV28

CDR3: CASTGWGTEAFF
DNA: TGTGCCAGCACCGGATGGGGCACTGAAGCTTTCTTT
D: .
J: TRBJ1-1
size: .
V: TRBV28

CDR3: CASSLTPGDGYTF
DNA: TGTGCCAGCAGCTTAACTCCAGGGGATGGCTACACCTTC
D: .
J: TRBJ1-2
size: few
V: TRBV7-3

CDR3: CASSLNRERSYEQYF
DNA: TGTGCCAGCAGTCTTAACCGGGAACGGTCCTACGAGCAGTACTTC
D: .
J: TRBJ2-7
size: .
V: TRBV2

CDR3: CASSQDHPGWIPEAFF
DNA: TGTGCCAGCAGCCAAGATCATCCAGGGTGGATCCCTGAAGCTTTCTTT
D: .
J: TRBJ1-1
size: .
V: TRBV3-1/TRBV3-2

CDR3: CASSEMGHQPQHF
DNA: TGTGCCAGCAGTGAGATGGGCCATCAGCCCCAGCATTTT
D: .
J: TRBJ1-5
size: once
V: TRBV6-1

CDR3: CASSPLGLAENTGELFF
DNA: TGTGCCAGCAGCCCCCTGGGGCTAGCGGAGAACACCGGGGAGCTGTTTTTT
D: TRBD2
J: TRBJ2-2
size: .
V: TRBV3-1/TRBV3-2

CDR3: CASSLQGRTEAFF
DNA: TGTGCCAGCAGCCTACAGGGGAGGACTGAAGCTTTCTTT
D: TRBD1
J: TRBJ1-1
size: .
V: TRBV11-3

CDR3: CASSQETGVSYGYTF
DNA: TGCGCCAGCAGCCAGGAAACAGGGGTTTCCTATGGCTACACCTTC
D: TRBD1
J: TRBJ1-2
size: .
V: TRBV4-1

CDR3: CAWGSGTPSYERYF
DNA: .
D: .
J: TRBJ2-7
size: .
V: TRBV30

CDR3: CASSLDGEGISGIARETQYF
DNA: TGTGCCAGCAGCTTAGATGGAGAAGGAATTAGCGGGATCGCTAGAGAGACCCAGTACTTC
D: TRBD2
J: TRBJ2-5
size: .
V: TRBV11-2

CDR3: CASSTGEDYEQYF
DNA: TGTGCCAGCTCAACCGGCGAAGATTACGAGCAGTACTTC
D: .
J: TRBJ2-7
size: few
V: TRBV18

CDR3: CASSLETGSEQFF
DNA: TGTGCCAGCAGCTTAGAAACAGGGTCCGAGCAGTTCTTC
D: .
J: TRBJ2-1
size: .
V: TRBV5-6

CDR3: CASSVTGINNEKLFF
DNA: TGTGCCAGCAGCGTTACCGGGATAAATAATGAAAAACTGTTTTTT
D: .
J: TRBJ1-4
size: .
V: TRBV9

CDR3: CASGLGTGELFF
DNA: TGTGCCAGCGGTCTGGGGACCGGGGAGCTGTTTTTT
D: .
J: TRBJ2-2
size: .
V: TRBV2

CDR3: CASSGGAGGSYNEQFF
DNA: TGCGCCAGCAGCGGAGGAGCGGGAGGCTCCTACAATGAGCAGTTCTTC
D: TRBD2
J: TRBJ2-1
size: .
V: TRBV5-1

CDR3: CASSYGVDTEAFF
DNA: TGTGCCAGCAGTTACGGGGTGGACACTGAAGCTTTCTTT
D: .
J: TRBJ1-1
size: .
V: TRBV6-2/TRBV6-3

CDR3: CASGPGGANYGYTF
DNA: TGTGCCAGCGGACCCGGGGGGGCCAACTATGGCTACACCTTC
D: .
J: TRBJ1-2
size: once
V: TRBV9

CDR3: CAISGPDGGNEQFF
DNA: TGTGCCATCAGTGGCCCAGATGGGGGCAATGAGCAGTTCTTC
D: .
J: TRBJ2-1
size: .
V: TRBV10-3

CDR3: CASSVASGTYEQYF
DNA: TGTGCCAGCAGTGTGGCTAGCGGAACCTACGAGCAGTACTTC
D: TRBD2
J: TRBJ2-7
size: .
V: TRBV2

CDR3: CAISGSYEQYF
DNA: TGTGCCATCAGCGGATCCTACGAGCAGTACTTC
D: .
J: TRBJ2-7
size: once
V: TRBV10-3

CDR3: CASGLSPGFTGELFF
DNA: TGTGCTAGTGGTTTGTCACCGGGTTTTACCGGGGAGCTGTTTTTT
D: .
J: TRBJ2-2
size: few
V: TRBV12-5

CDR3: CASSEWGRGTDTQYF
DNA: TGTGCCAGCAGTGAGTGGGGGCGGGGCACAGATACGCAGTATTTT
D: .
J: TRBJ2-3
size: .
V: TRBV2

CDR3: CASSQGGQPPGEQYF
DNA: TGCGCCAGCAGCCAAGGGGGGCAGCCCCCGGGAGAGCAGTACTTC
D: .
J: TRBJ2-7
size: .
V: TRBV4-1

CDR3: CSVGTSGRAREQFF
DNA: TGCAGCGTCGGGACTAGCGGGAGGGCCCGGGAGCAGTTCTTC
D: TRBD2
J: TRBJ2-1
size: .
V: TRBV29-1

CDR3: CASSSGVRGRGYTF
DNA: TGTGCCAGCAGCAGCGGTGTCCGGGGTCGGGGCTACACCTTC
D: .
J: TRBJ1-2
size: .
V: TRBV3-1/TRBV3-2

CDR3: CASSMFLGGSLILSNQPQHF
DNA: TGTGCCAGTAGTATGTTTCTCGGCGGATCACTGATACTTAGCAATCAGCCCCAGCATTTT
D: .
J: TRBJ1-5
size: .
V: TRBV19

CDR3: CASSLELGGIRNQPQHF
DNA: TGTGCCAGCAGCTTGGAGCTTGGGGGCATCCGCAATCAGCCCCAGCATTTT
D: .
J: TRBJ1-5
size: .
V: TRBV5-5

CDR3: CASSRGGLLSTDTQYF
DNA: TGCGCCAGCAGCAGGGGGGGACTCCTTAGCACAGATACGCAGTATTTT
D: .
J: TRBJ2-3
size: .
V: TRBV4-1

CDR3: CASSERELLTDTQYF
DNA: TGTGCCAGCAGTGAAAGGGAGCTTCTCACAGATACGCAGTATTTT
D: .
J: TRBJ2-3
size: .
V: TRBV6-1

CDR3: CATDAGAPYEQYF
DNA: TGTGCCACCGATGCGGGGGCTCCCTACGAGCAGTACTTC
D: .
J: TRBJ2-7
size: .
V: TRBV27

CDR3: CSVLDLLANSYEQYF
DNA: TGCAGCGTCCTAGACTTACTAGCGAACTCCTACGAGCAGTACTTC
D: TRBD2
J: TRBJ2-7
size: .
V: TRBV29-1

CDR3: CASSKARLAGDGNEQFF
DNA: TGTGCCAGCAGCAAAGCTAGACTAGCGGGAGATGGCAATGAGCAGTTCTTC
D: .
J: TRBJ2-1
size: .
V: TRBV21-1

CDR3: CASSLHPSGNTIYF
DNA: TGTGCCAGCAGTCTACACCCCTCTGGAAACACCATATATTTT
D: .
J: TRBJ1-3
size: .
V: TRBV7-8

CDR3: CASSLEGETQYF
DNA: TGTGCCAGCAGTTTAGAGGGTGAGACCCAGTACTTC
D: .
J: TRBJ2-5
size: .
V: TRBV12-3/TRBV12-4

CDR3: CASSLGLSGEQYF
DNA: TGTGCCAGCAGCTTGGGGTTGTCGGGAGAGCAGTACTTC
D: .
J: TRBJ2-7
size: .
V: TRBV5-6

CDR3: CSVEDPRYEAGAFF
DNA: TGCAGCGTTGAAGACCCCCGTTATGAGGCTGGGGCTTTCTTT
D: .
J: TRBJ1-1
size: few
V: TRBV29-1

CDR3: CASSVDRGTDTQYF
DNA: TGTGCCAGCAGCGTAGATCGGGGCACAGATACGCAGTATTTT
D: .
J: TRBJ2-3
size: .
V: TRBV9

CDR3: CAIRGQGMGYGYTF
DNA: TGTGCCATTCGGGGACAGGGGATGGGCTATGGCTACACCTTC
D: TRBD1
J: TRBJ1-2
size: .
V: TRBV6-5

CDR3: CASSLGWGAEQFF
DNA: TGTGCCAGCAGTTTAGGTTGGGGTGCTGAGCAGTTCTTC
D: .
J: TRBJ2-1
size: .
V: TRBV28

CDR3: CASSQQGKETQYF
DNA: TGTGCCAGCAGCCAACAGGGAAAAGAGACCCAGTACTTC
D: .
J: TRBJ2-5
size: .
V: TRBV5-4

CDR3: CASSPGTGYEQYF
DNA: TGTGCCAGCAGTCCCGGGACAGGCTACGAGCAGTACTTC
D: TRBD1
J: TRBJ2-7
size: .
V: TRBV27

CDR3: CASSLGTAPSYEQYF
DNA: TGTGCCAGCAGCTTGGGGACGGCCCCCTCCTACGAGCAGTACTTC
D: .
J: TRBJ2-7
size: .
V: TRBV5-5

CDR3: CASSPGGTGRNGYTF
DNA: TGCGCCAGCAGCCCCGGGGGGACAGGGAGGAATGGCTACACCTTC
D: TRBD1
J: TRBJ1-2
size: .
V: TRBV5-1

CDR3: CASSVGGTETNEQFF
DNA: TGTGCCAGCAGCGTAGGGGGGACAGAAACAAATGAGCAGTTCTTC
D: TRBD1
J: TRBJ2-1
size: .
V: TRBV9